This entry describes one T cell receptor (beta chain). Its antigen is currently unknown. Via MiXCR, TCRdb re-called the 5' RACE reads, giving one row per CDR3 protein. The repertoire consists of 250,000 to 300,000 distinct CDR3 sequences, with 15% to 20% occurring once and the leading ten covering roughly 22%. These data are taken from a study of T-cell memory formation after mild COVID-19. The wider study: TCR clusters were mostly donor specific. Whole-study findings and limits: Some responding clones appeared in pre-infection memory, suggesting cross-reactive memory joined. Contracting CD8+ clones were enriched in EMRA, CD4+ mainly in CM and EM.

The V gene lost 4 bases and the J gene lost 2 bases, with 28 bases spanning the gap. Germline V gives CDR1 SGHRS, CDR2 YFSETQ. The CDR3 contains 19 residues. The chain carries TRBV5-1 and TRBJ2-7, with D perhaps matching TRBD1 (5 bases). The sequence came from a man aged 18 to 30 who had mild COVID-19 (a few samples of this study predate the infection). Cell type and time point are not known. Material: PBMCs or a T cell subset sorted from them (not recorded which). CDR3 protein: CASSPFGTVPGMVTYEQYF. The CDR3 bases are TGCGCCAGCAGCCCCTTCGGAACCGTACCAGGGATGGTAACCTACGAGCAGTACTTC.